The next 6 T cell receptor beta chains were all read from a single sample in a study of CD8+ T cells in alopecia areata. cDNA serving as the sequencing template came from extracted, reverse transcribed RNA. TCRdb keeps only in-frame clones here, not all; method: immunoSEQ multiplex PCR. The profile covers about 250,000 clones, with roughly two thirds appearing a single time and around 1.2% taken by the ten largest. Sequences were derived from CD4+ T cells sorted from blood, sampled at week 0. All receptors derive from a human donor with alopecia areata.

The rearrangement joins TRBV30 to TRBJ2-6, with 11 bases identical to TRBD1. Germline loops: CDR1 GTSNPN, CDR2 SVGIG (reference sequence). With V trimmed by 3 bases and J by 3 bases, 10 bases remained unmatched. This CDR3 spans 18 amino acids. In nucleotides, the CDR3 is TGTGCCTGGAGAGGAGGGCGGGACAGGGGGTATGGGGCCAACGTCCTGACTTTC. Its translation is CAWRGGRDRGYGANVLTF.

The CDR3: CASRGRQGYTF. Here the CDR3 DNA reads TGTGCCAGCAGAGGAAGGCAGGGCTACACCTTC. The chain is built from TRBV5-4 and TRBJ1-2; no clear D. Trimming took off 5 bases at V and 8 bases at J, with 10 bases between the two ends. Germline V gene data show CDR1 as SGHNT and CDR2 as YYREEE (reference sequence). This CDR3 region has 11 residues.

The chain is built from TRBV5-1 and TRBJ2-3; D is perhaps TRBD2 (5 bases). Germline V lookup: CDR1 SGHRS, CDR2 YFSETQ. The CDR3 loop spans 14 amino acids. The V end lost 4 bases, the J end lost 2 bases, and 11 bases lay between the germline ends. The CDR3 reads CASSLGLDTDTQYF. Here the CDR3 DNA reads TGCGCCAGCAGCCTAGGACTCGACACAGATACGCAGTATTTT. Supplemented by reference TRBV5-1 and TRBJ2-3, the full variable domain reads KAGVTQTPRYLIKTRGQQVTLSCSPISGHRSVSWYQQTPGQGLQFLFEYFSETQRNKGNFPGRFSGRQFSNSRSEMNVSTLELGDSALYLCASSLGLDTDTQYFGPGTRLTVL.

The chain links TRBV2 to TRBJ1-3; D may be TRBD1 (5 bases). The V gene's germline CDR1 is SNHLY and CDR2 FYNNEI. The CDR3 loop spans 13 amino acids. V was pared by 7 bases and J by 7 bases, with 14 bases between. The CDR3 coding sequence is TGTGCCAGCATGGGCAGGGTGGCGAACACCATATATTTT. Its translation: CASMGRVANTIYF.

In the case of this clone: This sample includes further DNA sequences coding for the same CDR3. V and J are TRBV20-1 and TRBJ2-1; no definite D call. The CDR3 has 10 residues. Looked up from germline, CDR1 is DFQATT and CDR2 is SNEGSKA (reference sequence). The V and J ends lost 2 bases and 9 bases respectively, with 5 bases between them. The CDR3 DNA reads TGCAGTGCTAGACCGCGTGAGCAGTTCTTC. As protein: CSARPREQFF.

The V call is TRBV5-5, the J call TRBJ2-5; 8 nucleotides match TRBD2. Germline V gene data show CDR1 as SGHKS and CDR2 as YYEKEE (reference sequence). This CDR3 has 15 residues. V trimming: 4 bases; J trimming: 4 bases; junction bases outside the gene matches: 9. The CDR3 protein is CASSHPASGSETQYF. CDR3 bases: TGTGCCAGCAGCCACCCGGCTAGCGGGTCAGAGACCCAGTACTTC.